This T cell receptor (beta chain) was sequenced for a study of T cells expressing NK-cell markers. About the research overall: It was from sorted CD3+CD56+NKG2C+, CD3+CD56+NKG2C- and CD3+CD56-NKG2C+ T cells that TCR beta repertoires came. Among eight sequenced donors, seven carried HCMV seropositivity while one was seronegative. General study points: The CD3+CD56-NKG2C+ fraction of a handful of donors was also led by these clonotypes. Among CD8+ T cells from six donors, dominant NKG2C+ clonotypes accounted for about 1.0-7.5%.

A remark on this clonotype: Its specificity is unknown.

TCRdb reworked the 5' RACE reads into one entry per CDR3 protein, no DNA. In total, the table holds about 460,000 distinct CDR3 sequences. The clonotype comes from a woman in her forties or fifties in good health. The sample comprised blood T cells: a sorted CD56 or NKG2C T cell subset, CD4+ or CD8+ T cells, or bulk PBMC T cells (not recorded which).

This CDR3 is CASSQGGLPRTGEQFF. The chain joins TRBV3-1 to TRBJ2-1; TCRdb outputs TRBD2, but without DNA this stays unchecked. The CDR3 has 16 amino acids. CDR1 and CDR2 from the germline V gene are LGHDT and YNNKEL (reference sequence).